Presented here are 3 T cell receptor beta chains from one specimen sequenced in a study of T cell responses to AZD1222 COVID-19 vaccine. Profiled with immunoSEQ multiplex PCR; TCRdb holds only in-frame clones, not every one. The sample lists about 96,000 clones; roughly 90% were seen once. Sequenced here: peripheral blood, sampled on day 0 of AZD1222 vaccination. Receptors were obtained from an adult in good health.

A single count supports this clone. J is TRBJ1-1 and V is TRBV2; D may be TRBD1 (5 bases). The germline V and J ends were trimmed by 7 bases and 1 base, with 16 bases remaining between them. The length of the CDR3 is 15 residues. In germline, CDR1 is SNHLY, CDR2 FYNNEI. CDR3 in amino acids: CASIRQTTPNTEAFF. In nucleotides, the CDR3 is TGTGCCAGCATACGACAGACAACCCCGAACACTGAAGCTTTCTTT.

This chain uses TRBV28 with TRBJ2-5, with 7 bases identical to TRBD2. This CDR3 spans 15 amino acids. Looked up from germline, CDR1 is MDHEN and CDR2 is SYDVKM. The V gene end was trimmed by 8 bases and the J gene end by 2 bases; junction bases not matched to a gene: 11. The CDR3 spells CASGGGSPAQETQYF. The CDR3 DNA sequence: TGTGCCAGCGGGGGAGGGTCGCCGGCTCAAGAGACCCAGTACTTC. Complete variable domain (other parts from reference TRBV28 and TRBJ2-5): DVKVTQSSRYLVKRTGEKVFLECVQDMDHENMFWYRQDPGLGLRLIYFSYDVKMKEKGDIPEGYSVSREKKERFSLILESASTNQTSMYLCASGGGSPAQETQYFGPGTRLLVL.

The chain has TRBV7-2 and TRBJ1-4; perhaps TRBD1 as D (6 bases). Germline assignment: CDR1 SGHTA and CDR2 FQGNSA. Trimming removed 6 bases at V and 8 bases at J, with 10 bases between. CDR3 length equals 12 residues. The DNA of the CDR3 is TGTGCCAGCAGACAGGGTGGGGAAAAACTGTTTTTT. This sequence encodes CASRQGGEKLFF.